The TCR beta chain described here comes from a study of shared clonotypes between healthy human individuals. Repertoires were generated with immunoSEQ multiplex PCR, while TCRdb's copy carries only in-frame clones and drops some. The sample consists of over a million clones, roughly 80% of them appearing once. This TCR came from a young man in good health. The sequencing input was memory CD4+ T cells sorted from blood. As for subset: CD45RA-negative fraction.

Written as DNA, the CDR3 is TGTGCCAGCAGTGAAACTAATGAAAAACTGTTTTTT. Protein: CASSETNEKLFF. The chain couples TRBV27 to TRBJ1-4; no reliable D call. The CDR3 is 12 residues long. Germline V gives CDR1 MNHEY, CDR2 SMNVEV (reference sequence). The germline V and J ends were trimmed by 5 bases and 1 base, with 2 bases remaining between them.